The 30 T cell receptor beta chains given below trace back to one sample, sequenced in a study of blood T cell repertoires in COVID-19. Data came from immunoSEQ multiplex PCR; TCRdb stores just in-frame clones and leaves some out. Counted here are 200,000 to 250,000 clones, more than 70% occurring once; the ten biggest clones make up 2.5% to 3.5%. Sequencing was carried out using peripheral blood. The receptors shown here come from a man aged 50 to 59 with active or convalescent COVID-19.

The V gene is TRBV18, the J gene TRBJ1-1, with no clear D. There are 14 residues in the CDR3. The germline V and J ends were trimmed by 3 bases and 3 bases, with 11 bases remaining between them. Germline CDR1 is KGHSH and CDR2 is LQKENI. The CDR3 nucleotides are TGTGCCAGCTCACCCAACATCCAGGACACTGAAGCTTTCTTT. Protein sequence: CASSPNIQDTEAFF.

This clone was counted between two and nine times. A junction boundary mismatches the germline segment, possibly from a read error. This rearrangement joins TRBV7-2 to TRBJ1-2; tentatively, D is TRBD1 (6 bases). The CDR3 consists of 11 residues. Germline CDR1 SGHTA, CDR2 FQGNSA. The CDR3 DNA follows: TGTGCCAGCGGGGGGGGACATCCACACCGCTTC. Protein: CASGGGHPHRF.

The V call is TRBV4-2, the J call TRBJ2-1, with 12 bases that match TRBD2. V shed 1 base, J shed 9 bases, and the junction held 10 bases outside the gene matches. The germline V gene has CDR1 LGHNA and CDR2 YNFKEQ. This CDR3 has 17 residues. The DNA of the CDR3 is TGTGCCAGCAGCCAAGGATCTAGCGGGAGGGCCTCGTCTGAGCAGTTCTTC. Protein: CASSQGSSGRASSEQFF.

The chain is built from TRBV6-5 and TRBJ1-5; D unclear. Germline V gene lookup returns CDR1 MNHEY and CDR2 SVGAGI. The CDR3 consists of 14 residues. Trimming stripped 5 bases from V and 3 bases from J, with 11 bases between. The CDR3 sequence: CASSRTYPNQPQHF. CDR3 in DNA: TGTGCCAGCAGTAGGACTTATCCCAATCAGCCCCAGCATTTT.

CDR3 protein: CASSTSQGSGSPLHF. The CDR3 region has the DNA TGCGCCAGCAGCACGTCCCAGGGGTCGGGTTCACCCCTCCACTTT. The chain has TRBV5-1 and TRBJ1-6, with D possibly matching TRBD1 (6 bases). This CDR3 is built from 15 residues. The germline gives CDR1 SGHRS, CDR2 YFSETQ. V gave up 4 bases and J gave up 9 bases, with 17 bases separating them.

The V and J genes are TRBV12-5 and TRBJ2-7; TRBD1 might be the D (5 bases). The CDR3 spans 15 residues. V lost 5 bases and J lost 5, with 19 bases in between. Germline V gene sequence: CDR1 LGHNT, CDR2 FRNRAP. Written as DNA, the CDR3 is TGTGCTAGTGGTCTGGGCCAGGGAAATAGGAACGAGCAGTACTTC. Amino acids: CASGLGQGNRNEQYF.

The chain links TRBV28 to TRBJ1-2, with a tentative D call TRBD1 (6 bases). Germline V gene data show CDR1 as MDHEN and CDR2 as SYDVKM. Trimming shortened V by 5 bases and J by 8 bases, and 18 bases separated the two germline ends. The CDR3 totals 14 residues. The CDR3 DNA is TGTGCCAGCAGTCTCCTGAGGGACACGGGAGGCTACACCTTC. Translation: CASSLLRDTGGYTF.

The rearrangement links TRBV5-1 to TRBJ2-3, with TRBD2 matching 11 bases. J gave up 4 bases and V 4 bases, and 5 bases lay outside the gene matches. Germline assignment: CDR1 SGHRS and CDR2 YFSETQ. The CDR3 length is 15 residues. CDR3 in amino acids: CASSLSGRAADTQYF. The CDR3 DNA is TGCGCCAGCAGCCTTAGCGGGAGGGCCGCAGATACGCAGTATTTT.

This chain links TRBV19 with TRBJ2-1, with a possible D match to TRBD1 (6 bases). The CDR3 covers 15 residues. The germline V gene encodes CDR1 LNHDA and CDR2 SQIVND (reference sequence). The ends were cut back, 5 bases at V and 4 bases at J, with 15 bases in the middle. CDR3 coding DNA: TGTGCCAGTAGTCGGATCCCGGACAGTTACAATGAGCAGTTCTTC. It encodes CASSRIPDSYNEQFF.

The J gene is TRBJ2-2, the V gene TRBV19; 7 bases align to TRBD1. The junction had 8 bases not matched to a gene; V was cut back by 7 bases and J by 6 bases. CDR3 length: 14 amino acids. The germline CDR1 and CDR2 sequences are LNHDA and SQIVND (reference sequence). The CDR3 DNA reads TGTGCCAGTACCGGAAGGGGGCTTCCCGGGGAGCTGTTTTTT. Translating it yields CASTGRGLPGELFF.

The rearrangement uses TRBV14 and TRBJ2-7; D is uncertain. This CDR3 comprises 13 residues. V was pared by 5 bases and J by 2 bases, with 10 bases between. Per the germline V gene, CDR1 is SGHDN and CDR2 is FVKESK. The CDR3 DNA reads TGTGCCAGCAGCAATTCACAAACCTACGAGCAGTACTTC. The encoded protein is CASSNSQTYEQYF.

The chain employs TRBV7-2 and TRBJ2-7, with D possibly being TRBD1 (5 bases). There are 13 residues in the CDR3. Germline V gives CDR1 SGHTA, CDR2 FQGNSA. The V end lost 4 bases, the J end lost 9 bases, and 16 bases lay between the germline ends. The CDR3 nucleotides read TGTGCCAGCAGCTCCTCAGGGTCGTCTCGGCAGTACTTC. Translating gives CASSSSGSSRQYF. The entire variable domain, with the rest obtained from reference TRBV7-2 and TRBJ2-7, is as follows: GAGVSQSPSNKVTEKGKDVELRCDPISGHTALYWYRQSLGQGLEFLIYFQGNSAPDKSGLPSDRFSAERTGGSVSTLTIQRTQQEDSAVYLCASSSSGSSRQYFGPGTRLTVT.

The chain employs TRBV7-9 and TRBJ2-3; no definite D call. The CDR3 has 17 amino acids. CDR1 and CDR2 from the germline V gene are SEHNR and FQNEAQ (reference sequence). Trimming cost V 1 base and J 0 bases, with 14 bases left between them. Here the CDR3 reads CASSLGEVVFSTDTQYF. The CDR3 DNA reads as TGTGCCAGCAGCTTAGGCGAGGTGGTATTTAGCACAGATACGCAGTATTTT. The full variable domain, with the rest looked up from reference TRBV7-9 and TRBJ2-3, is DTGVSQNPRHKITKRGQNVTFRCDPISEHNRLYWYRQTLGQGPEFLTYFQNEAQLEKSRLLSDRFSAERPKGSFSTLEIQRTEQGDSAMYLCASSLGEVVFSTDTQYFGPGTRLTVL.

The chain employs TRBV5-1 and TRBJ2-3; weak D call: TRBD2 (5 bases). V dropped 0 bases and J dropped 5 bases, with 10 bases sitting between them. The germline CDR1 and CDR2 sequences are SGHRS and YFSETQ. This CDR3 has 14 amino acids. As DNA, the CDR3 is TGCGCCAGCAGCTTGGCACCGGAGGAAGATACGCAGTATTTT. It encodes CASSLAPEEDTQYF.

This clone was detected once. The chain combines TRBV30 with TRBJ2-2; possibly TRBD2 for D (6 bases). Germline V gives CDR1 GTSNPN, CDR2 SVGIG (reference sequence). The CDR3 is 15 amino acids. Trimming removed 8 bases from V and 1 base from J, with 17 bases in between. The CDR3 loop is CARGGATMNTGELFF. The CDR3 nucleotides are TGTGCCCGAGGAGGGGCGACTATGAACACCGGGGAGCTGTTTTTT.

This clone was picked up one time. The chain is built from TRBV28 and TRBJ1-4, with TRBD1 as a possible D gene (5 bases). This CDR3 has 15 amino acids. V gave up 4 bases and J gave up 6 bases, with 15 bases separating them. Germline lookup yields CDR1 MDHEN and CDR2 SYDVKM. DNA for the CDR3: TGTGCCAGCAGTTCTCGAGAGGAAGGGGATGAAAAACTGTTTTTT. This encodes CASSSREEGDEKLFF.

V and J are TRBV5-5 and TRBJ2-1, with 7 nucleotides matching TRBD1. CDR1 and CDR2 from the germline V gene are SGHKS and YYEKEE (reference sequence). CDR3 size: 15 residues. Trimming took 5 bases from V and 3 from J; bases not matched to a gene: 8. The CDR3 loop is CASSYGTENYNEQFF. CDR3 in DNA: TGTGCCAGCAGTTATGGGACAGAGAACTACAATGAGCAGTTCTTC.

The chain links TRBV3-1 (or the pseudogene TRBV3-2) to TRBJ1-3, with D possibly matching TRBD1 (6 bases). Germline CDR1 and CDR2: LGHDT and YNNKEL (reference sequence). The V end lost 3 bases, the J end lost 4 bases, and 16 bases lay between the germline ends. This CDR3 has 16 residues. For the CDR3, the DNA is TGTGCCAGCAGCCACCTGGACAGATCATACGGAAACACCATATATTTT. Protein sequence: CASSHLDRSYGNTIYF.

The J gene is TRBJ2-7, the V gene TRBV27; 9 bases align to TRBD2. The CDR3 totals 18 residues. CDR1 and CDR2 from the germline V gene are MNHEY and SMNVEV (reference sequence). V dropped 1 base and J dropped 4; count of bases not matched to a gene: 14. DNA for the CDR3: TGTGCCAGCAGTTTATTTGTGGGGCGGGAGGGCCCTCTATACGAGCAGTACTTC. This translates into CASSLFVGREGPLYEQYF.

The chain is built from TRBV18 and TRBJ1-2, with D possibly TRBD1 on 6 matching bases. V lost 3 bases and J lost 8, with 16 bases in between. The CDR3 runs to 14 residues. Germline lookup yields CDR1 KGHSH and CDR2 LQKENI. CDR3 nucleotides: TGTGCCAGCTCACCTCTCAGGGGTGAAGGCGGCTACACCTTC. As protein: CASSPLRGEGGYTF.

This chain joins TRBV24-1 and TRBJ2-5; 8 nucleotides match TRBD1. Germline values: CDR1 KGHDR, CDR2 SFDVKD. The CDR3 sequence is 13 residues long. Trimming took 7 bases from V and 4 from J; bases not matched to a gene: 4. The CDR3 nucleotides are TGTGCCACCAGCCCACAGGGGGTAGAGACCCAGTACTTC. It encodes CATSPQGVETQYF.

The chain couples TRBV11-3 to TRBJ2-3; a weak D match, TRBD1 (5 bases). Per the germline V gene, CDR1 is SGHNT and CDR2 is YENEEA. CDR3 size: 15 residues. V was trimmed by 5 bases and J by 2 bases, leaving 14 bases between them. Written as DNA, the CDR3 is TGTGCCAGCAGCGCCCGGACGGACACCACAGATACGCAGTATTTT. Its protein product is CASSARTDTTDTQYF.

This chain connects TRBV4-3 to TRBJ1-2; D remains ambiguous. V was clipped by 1 base and J by 2 bases, with 5 bases between them. Per germline, CDR1 LGHNA and CDR2 YSLEER. The CDR3 extends over 13 amino acids. The CDR3 DNA is TGCGCCAGCAGCCAAGGGAGGAACTATGGCTACACCTTC. Its translation: CASSQGRNYGYTF.

This clone has a single count. The V gene is TRBV5-1, the J gene TRBJ2-7, with a weak D call TRBD2 (5 bases). Trimming pared 0 bases from V and 8 bases from J, leaving 12 bases between. Germline loops: CDR1 SGHRS, CDR2 YFSETQ. The length of the CDR3 is 13 residues. The CDR3 is CASSLAPGDKQYF. In DNA form, the CDR3 reads TGCGCCAGCAGCTTGGCTCCCGGGGATAAGCAGTACTTC.

This rearrangement joins TRBV2 to TRBJ2-4, with unresolved D. V was clipped by 2 bases and J by 0 bases, with 8 bases between them. Germline CDR1 and CDR2: SNHLY and FYNNEI. The CDR3 covers 15 residues. CDR3 in amino acids: CASSENSLAKNIQYF. The DNA of the CDR3 is TGTGCCAGCAGTGAAAACAGCTTAGCCAAAAACATTCAGTACTTC.

The gene calls are TRBV4-1 and TRBJ1-1, with 8 bases aligning to TRBD1. This CDR3 has 19 residues. V was pared by 1 base and J by 4 bases, with 17 bases of the junction left unmatched. CDR1 is MGHRA, CDR2 YSYEKL, per germline. CDR3 sequence: CASSQGLLRTGTRGTEAFF. In DNA form, the CDR3 reads TGCGCCAGCAGCCAAGGGCTTCTCAGGACAGGGACGAGGGGCACTGAAGCTTTCTTT.

This chain uses TRBV28 with TRBJ1-5, with no clear D. V lost 3 bases and J lost 4, with 13 bases in between. Germline CDR1 and CDR2: MDHEN and SYDVKM. CDR3 size: 15 residues. CDR3 DNA sequence: TGTGCCAGCAGTTTTTCCATGCGGCAGAATCAGCCCCAGCATTTT. Translation gives CASSFSMRQNQPQHF.

This clone was picked up one time. This chain connects TRBV6-5 to TRBJ1-2; no clear D gene. In germline, CDR1 is MNHEY, CDR2 SVGAGI. The CDR3 loop spans 10 amino acids. Trimming pared 6 bases from V and 5 bases from J, leaving 4 bases between. The CDR3 here is CASSGYGYTF. CDR3 nucleotides: TGTGCCAGCAGCGGGTATGGCTACACCTTC.

The J gene is TRBJ1-2, the V gene TRBV5-8; 7 bases are shared with TRBD1. There are 14 residues in the CDR3. Germline V gene lookup returns CDR1 SGHTS and CDR2 YDEGEE. The ends lost 2 bases at V and 8 bases at J; junction bases unmatched: 9. The CDR3 bases are TGTGCCAGCAGCTTTATAGGGGGCGCGAGGGGCTACACCTTC. Encoded protein: CASSFIGGARGYTF.

The J gene is TRBJ2-3, the V gene TRBV3-1 (or the pseudogene TRBV3-2); 9 bases match TRBD2. From germline, CDR1 is LGHDT and CDR2 YNNKEL (reference sequence). This CDR3 has 15 amino acids. With 4 bases clipped from V and 1 base from J, the junction kept 3 bases outside the gene matches. The CDR3 DNA follows: TGTGCCAGCAGCCTAAGGACTAGCGGCACAGATACGCAGTATTTT. Its protein is CASSLRTSGTDTQYF.